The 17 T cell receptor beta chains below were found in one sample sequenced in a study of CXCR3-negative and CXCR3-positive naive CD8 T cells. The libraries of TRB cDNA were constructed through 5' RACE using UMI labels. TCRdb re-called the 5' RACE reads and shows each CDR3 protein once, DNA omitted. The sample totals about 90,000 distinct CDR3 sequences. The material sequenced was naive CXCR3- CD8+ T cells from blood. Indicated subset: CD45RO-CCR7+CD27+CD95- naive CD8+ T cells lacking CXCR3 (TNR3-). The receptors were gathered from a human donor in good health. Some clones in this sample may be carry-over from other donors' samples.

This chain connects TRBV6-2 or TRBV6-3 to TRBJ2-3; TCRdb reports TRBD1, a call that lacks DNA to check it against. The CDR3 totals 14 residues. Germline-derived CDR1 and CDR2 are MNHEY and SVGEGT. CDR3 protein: CASSYDGTTDTQYF.

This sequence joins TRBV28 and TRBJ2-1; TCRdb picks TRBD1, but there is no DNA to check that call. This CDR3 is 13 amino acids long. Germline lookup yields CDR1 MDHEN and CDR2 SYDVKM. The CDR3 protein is CNSRESSYNEQFF.

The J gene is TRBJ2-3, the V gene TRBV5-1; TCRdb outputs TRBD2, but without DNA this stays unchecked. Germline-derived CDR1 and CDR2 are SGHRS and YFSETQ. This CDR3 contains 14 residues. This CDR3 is CASSSKRSTDTQYF.

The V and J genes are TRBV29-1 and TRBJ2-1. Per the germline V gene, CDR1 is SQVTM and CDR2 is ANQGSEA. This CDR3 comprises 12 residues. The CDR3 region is CSLGSSYNEQFF.

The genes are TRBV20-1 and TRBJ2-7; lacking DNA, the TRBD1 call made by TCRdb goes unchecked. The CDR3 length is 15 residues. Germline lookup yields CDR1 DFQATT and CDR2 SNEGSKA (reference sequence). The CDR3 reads CSAIDPGTGPYEQYF.

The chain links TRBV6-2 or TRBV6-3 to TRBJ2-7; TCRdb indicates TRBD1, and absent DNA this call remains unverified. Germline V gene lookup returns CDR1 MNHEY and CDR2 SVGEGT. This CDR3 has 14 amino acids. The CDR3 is CASSPLGPPNEQYF.

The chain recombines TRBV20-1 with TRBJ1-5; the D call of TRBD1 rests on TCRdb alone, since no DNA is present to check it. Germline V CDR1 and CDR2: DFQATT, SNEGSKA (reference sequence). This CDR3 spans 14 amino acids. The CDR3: CSGTGRGGNQPQHF.

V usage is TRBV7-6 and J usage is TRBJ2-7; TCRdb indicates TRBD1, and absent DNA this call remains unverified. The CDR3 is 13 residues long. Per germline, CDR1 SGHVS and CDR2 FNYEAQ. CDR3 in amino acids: CASSTGTPNEQYF.

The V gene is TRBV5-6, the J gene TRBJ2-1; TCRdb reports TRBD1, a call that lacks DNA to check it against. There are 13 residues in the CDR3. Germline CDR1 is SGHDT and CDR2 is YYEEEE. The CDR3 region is CASSPGTLNEQFF.

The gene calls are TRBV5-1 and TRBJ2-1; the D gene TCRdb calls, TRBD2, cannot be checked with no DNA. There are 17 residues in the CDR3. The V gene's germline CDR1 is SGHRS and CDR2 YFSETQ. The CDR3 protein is CASSLFGGEVSYNEQFF. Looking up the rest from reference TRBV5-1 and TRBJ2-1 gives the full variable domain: KAGVTQTPRYLIKTRGQQVTLSCSPISGHRSVSWYQQTPGQGLQFLFEYFSETQRNKGNFPGRFSGRQFSNSRSEMNVSTLELGDSALYLCASSLFGGEVSYNEQFFGPGTRLTVL.

CDR3 protein: CASSWTNNEQFF. The chain uses TRBV7-9 and TRBJ2-1. This CDR3 is 12 amino acids long. Germline CDR1 and CDR2: SEHNR and FQNEAQ (reference sequence).

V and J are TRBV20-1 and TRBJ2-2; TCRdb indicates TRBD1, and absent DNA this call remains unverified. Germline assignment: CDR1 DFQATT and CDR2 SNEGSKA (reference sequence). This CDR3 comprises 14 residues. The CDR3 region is CSAPGDRNTGELFF.

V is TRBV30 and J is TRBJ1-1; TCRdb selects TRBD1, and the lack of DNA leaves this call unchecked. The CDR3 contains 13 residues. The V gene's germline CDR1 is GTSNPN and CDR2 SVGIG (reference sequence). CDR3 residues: CAWSVGANTEAFF.

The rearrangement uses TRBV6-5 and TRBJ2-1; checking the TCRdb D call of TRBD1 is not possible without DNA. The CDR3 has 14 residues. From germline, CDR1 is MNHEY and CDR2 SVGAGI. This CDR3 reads CASSYSSGSNEQFF.

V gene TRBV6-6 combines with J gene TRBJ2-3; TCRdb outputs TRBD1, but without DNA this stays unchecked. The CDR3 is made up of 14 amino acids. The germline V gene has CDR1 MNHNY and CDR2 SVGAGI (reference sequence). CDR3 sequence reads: CASSLGRFTDTQYF.

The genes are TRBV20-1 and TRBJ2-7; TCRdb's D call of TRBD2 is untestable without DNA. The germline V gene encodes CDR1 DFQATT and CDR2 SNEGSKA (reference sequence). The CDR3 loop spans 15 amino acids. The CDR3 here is CSVAWTIIREWEQYF.

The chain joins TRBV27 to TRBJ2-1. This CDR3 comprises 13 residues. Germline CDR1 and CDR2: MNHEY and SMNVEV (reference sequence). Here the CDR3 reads CASSFGGYNEQFF.